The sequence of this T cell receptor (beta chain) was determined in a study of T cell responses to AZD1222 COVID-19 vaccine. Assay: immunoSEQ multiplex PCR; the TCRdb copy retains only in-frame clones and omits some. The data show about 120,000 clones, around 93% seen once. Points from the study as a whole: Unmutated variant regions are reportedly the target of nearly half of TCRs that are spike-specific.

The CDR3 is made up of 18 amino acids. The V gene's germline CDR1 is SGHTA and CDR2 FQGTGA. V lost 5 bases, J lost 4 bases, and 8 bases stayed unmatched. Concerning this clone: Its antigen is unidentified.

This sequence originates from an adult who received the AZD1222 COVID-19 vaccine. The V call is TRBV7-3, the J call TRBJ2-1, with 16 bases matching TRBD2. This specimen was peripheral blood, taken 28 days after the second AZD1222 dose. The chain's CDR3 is CASSQKGTSGRVYNEQFF. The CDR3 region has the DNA TGTGCCAGCAGCCAAAAGGGGACTAGCGGGAGGGTTTACAATGAGCAGTTCTTC. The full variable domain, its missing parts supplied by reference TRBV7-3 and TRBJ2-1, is GAGVSQTPSNKVTEKGKYVELRCDPISGHTALYWYRQSLGQGPEFLIYFQGTGAADDSGLPNDRFFAVRPEGSVSTLKIQRTERGDSAVYLCASSQKGTSGRVYNEQFFGPGTRLTVL.